Presented here are 4 T cell receptor beta chains from one specimen sequenced in a study of cytomegalovirus exposure and HLA in healthy donors. 60 Vbeta and 13 Jbeta primers were used in PCR. Libraries were prepared by immunoSEQ multiplex PCR; TCRdb keeps only in-frame clonotypes and omits some of them. The table has some 77,000 clones, 75% seen once; the top ten hold roughly 7.2%. The sequencing input was PBMCs. All receptors derive from a woman aged 40 to 50 in good health and CMV-seronegative.

The chain has TRBV2 and TRBJ1-1; perhaps TRBD1 as D (6 bases). Germline CDR1 SNHLY, CDR2 FYNNEI. The CDR3 is 14 amino acids. V gave up 6 bases and J gave up 4 bases, with 15 bases separating them. The CDR3 DNA reads as TGTGCCAGCAGCATTCTCGGACAGCCCACTGAAGCTTTCTTT. This gives the protein CASSILGQPTEAFF.

V gene TRBV29-1 combines with J gene TRBJ2-2; the match to TRBD2 covers 8 bases. V lost 7 bases to trimming and J lost 4 bases; unmatched junction nucleotides: 5. This CDR3 has 13 amino acids. Germline loops: CDR1 SQVTM, CDR2 ANQGSEA. CDR3 in DNA: TGCAGCGCCTCACGGGGGGGCACCGGGGAGCTGTTTTTT. Encoded protein: CSASRGGTGELFF.

The chain employs TRBV27 and TRBJ2-1; the D is unclear. Germline CDR1 reads MNHEY; CDR2 reads SMNVEV (reference sequence). Trimming took off 6 bases at V and 3 bases at J, with 3 bases between the two ends. The CDR3 extends over 11 amino acids. CDR3 bases: TGTGCCAGCAGCAACTACAATGAGCAGTTCTTC. As protein: CASSNYNEQFF.

This chain links TRBV5-1 with TRBJ2-7; 14 bases are shared with TRBD2. V dropped 7 bases and J dropped 3; count of bases not matched to a gene: 18. This CDR3 is 19 amino acids long. CDR1 and CDR2 (germline): SGHRS, YFSETQ. The CDR3 is CASRGTVGLAGGHLYEQYF. CDR3 DNA: TGCGCCAGCCGGGGAACCGTAGGACTAGCGGGAGGCCACCTCTACGAGCAGTACTTC.